This entry lists 17 T cell receptor beta chains sequenced from one sample in a study of control samples from healthy donors and cancer patients. Profiling relied on immunoSEQ multiplex PCR, and the TCRdb table lists in-frame clones only, not all of them. The sample records 85,000 to 120,000 clones, 92% being singletons. The specimen sequenced was blood. Receptors were obtained from a woman younger than 35 in good health.

The chain recombines TRBV11-3 with TRBJ1-1; 8 bases fit TRBD1. CDR3 size: 14 residues. Trimming at V came to 5 bases and at J to 3 bases, leaving 5 bases not matched to a gene. Germline V gene data show CDR1 as SGHNT and CDR2 as YENEEA. The CDR3 nucleotides read TGTGCCAGCAGCCCAGACAGGGGATACACTGAAGCTTTCTTT. Translating gives CASSPDRGYTEAFF. Full variable domain (outside the CDR3, taken from reference TRBV11-3 and TRBJ1-1): EAGVVQSPRYKIIEKKQPVAFWCNPISGHNTLYWYLQNLGQGPELLIRYENEEAVDDSQLPKDRFSAERLKGVDSTLKIQPAELGDSAVYLCASSPDRGYTEAFFGQGTRLTVV.

The rearrangement joins TRBV5-6 to TRBJ2-4, with TRBD2 identical over 11 bases. V was clipped by 2 bases and J by 0 bases; unmatched bases: 7. Germline CDR1 and CDR2: SGHDT and YYEEEE. The length of the CDR3 is 18 residues. This chain's CDR3 is CASSFGLAGGGAKNIQYF. As DNA, the CDR3 is TGTGCCAGCAGCTTCGGTCTAGCGGGGGGAGGAGCCAAAAACATTCAGTACTTC.

The chain couples TRBV6-4 to TRBJ2-1; 10 bases map to TRBD2. Per germline, CDR1 MRHNA and CDR2 SNTAGT. The CDR3 is 15 amino acids. V lost 3 bases, J lost 7 bases, and 6 bases stayed unmatched. The CDR3 region has the DNA TGTGCCAGCAGTGATGGAGCGGGGGGGAGGAATGAGCAGTTCTTC. It encodes CASSDGAGGRNEQFF.

The chain couples TRBV3-1 (or the pseudogene TRBV3-2) to TRBJ1-3, with unresolved D. CDR1 is LGHDT, CDR2 YNNKEL, per germline (reference sequence). The ends were cut back, 1 base at V and 7 bases at J, with 11 bases in the middle. The CDR3 runs 14 residues. The CDR3 DNA is TGTGCCAGCAGCCAAGTTCCCCCGAAGAACACCATATATTTT. Its translation is CASSQVPPKNTIYF.

This chain connects TRBV10-1 to TRBJ2-1, with TRBD1 identical over 8 bases. CDR3 length equals 15 residues. V was pared by 6 bases and J by 0 bases, with 4 bases of the junction left unmatched. Germline loops: CDR1 WNHNN, CDR2 SYGVQD (reference sequence). The CDR3 sequence: CASRGTGHSYNEQFF. The CDR3 coding sequence is TGCGCCAGCAGAGGGACAGGACACTCCTACAATGAGCAGTTCTTC.

The chain combines TRBV7-2 with TRBJ2-2; 12 bases agree with TRBD2. The germline V gene has CDR1 SGHTA and CDR2 FQGNSA. After removal of 9 bases from V and 3 bases from J, the junction contained 5 bases not matched to a gene. The CDR3 has 15 residues. Here the CDR3 DNA reads TGTGCCAGTGAGACTAGCGGGAGCGACACCGGGGAGCTGTTTTTT. Amino acid sequence: CASETSGSDTGELFF.

In the case of this clone: Sequence at one end of the junction differs from germline and may be a read error. This chain uses TRBV10-3 with TRBJ2-7; a possible D gene is TRBD1 (6 bases). Germline V gene lookup returns CDR1 ENHRY and CDR2 SYGVKD. This CDR3 comprises 12 residues. CDR3 loop: CATGTSRRSWRF. For the CDR3, the DNA is TGTGCCACCGGGACATCCCGGCGGAGCTGGCGCTTC.

This chain links TRBV28 with TRBJ1-1; 11 bases fit TRBD1. The ends lost 4 bases at V and 4 bases at J; junction bases unmatched: 8. The CDR3 is made up of 16 amino acids. The germline CDR1 and CDR2 sequences are MDHEN and SYDVKM. The CDR3 DNA sequence: TGTGCCAGCAGTTCCCCGGACAGGGGGCTTGGCACTGAAGCTTTCTTT. The encoded protein is CASSSPDRGLGTEAFF.

The CDR3 nucleotides are TGTGCCAGTACCACTCCCGGTTTGACACAGGCCCAGCATTTT. Translated: CASTTPGLTQAQHF. The genes are TRBV19 and TRBJ1-5, with D possibly TRBD1 on 5 matching bases. The CDR3 runs 14 residues. In germline, CDR1 is LNHDA, CDR2 SQIVND (reference sequence). V shed 7 bases and J shed 11 bases, with 21 bases lying between them.

This chain connects TRBV12-3 or TRBV12-4 to TRBJ2-1, with D possibly matching TRBD2 (6 bases). V lost 4 bases and J 10 bases, leaving 11 bases between the germline ends. This CDR3 has 12 residues. The CDR3 sequence: CASSSSAREQFF. The CDR3 DNA reads TGTGCCAGCAGTTCTAGCGCTCGGGAGCAGTTCTTC.

This chain links TRBV6-4 with TRBJ1-1; D unclear. Trimming left V 11 bases short and J 7 bases short, with 8 bases between. This CDR3 has 9 residues. Germline CDR1 and CDR2: MRHNA and SNTAGT. CDR3 nucleotides: TGTGCCCGTCGGCTTGAAGCTTTCTTT. Encoded protein: CARRLEAFF.

V usage is TRBV24-1 and J usage is TRBJ2-1; TRBD1 aligns across 11 bases. This CDR3 has 15 amino acids. V was clipped by 3 bases and J by 7 bases; unmatched bases: 4. CDR1 and CDR2 from the germline V gene are KGHDR and SFDVKD. The CDR3 spells CATSDPGQGGNEQFF. The CDR3 DNA is TGTGCCACCAGTGATCCGGGACAGGGGGGGAATGAGCAGTTCTTC.

The V call is TRBV11-2, the J call TRBJ2-1; 12 bases line up with TRBD2. The length of the CDR3 is 16 residues. CDR1 SGHAT and CDR2 FQNNGV come from the germline V gene. V trimming: 8 bases; J trimming: 6 bases; junction bases outside the gene matches: 11. The CDR3 region has the DNA TGTGCCAGCCTCCTCGGCTGGACTAGCGGGGCCAATGAGCAGTTCTTC. Amino acid sequence: CASLLGWTSGANEQFF.

CDR3 sequence (DNA): TGTGCCAGCAGCTACCGGGACAGGCCTGAAAAACTGTTTTTT. It translates to CASSYRDRPEKLFF. This rearrangement joins TRBV7-2 to TRBJ1-4, with TRBD1 matching 8 bases. Trimming cost V 4 bases and J 7 bases; bases outside gene matches: 5. CDR1 and CDR2 from the germline V gene are SGHTA and FQGNSA. The CDR3 length is 14 residues.

J is TRBJ1-2 and V is TRBV5-6; TRBD1 is a possible D gene (6 bases). Looked up from germline, CDR1 is SGHDT and CDR2 is YYEEEE. The CDR3 contains 15 residues. Deletions cut 4 bases from V and 3 bases from J, with 16 bases between. CDR3 nucleotide sequence: TGTGCCAGCAGCAGGGGATCAGGGGATTACTATGGCTACACCTTC. This encodes CASSRGSGDYYGYTF.

As for this clone: The sample has other DNA sequences that encode this CDR3 too. The CDR3 nucleotides are TGTGCCAGCAGCTCCAAGGGACCCTCCTACGAGCAGTACTTC. This sequence encodes CASSSKGPSYEQYF. The chain combines TRBV27 with TRBJ2-7, with D perhaps matching TRBD1 or TRBD2 (5 bases each). Trimming took 6 bases from V and 0 from J, leaving 12 bases between them. Germline V CDR1 and CDR2: MNHEY, SMNVEV (reference sequence). This CDR3 has 14 amino acids.

The V call is TRBV19, the J call TRBJ2-3, with D unclear. This CDR3 comprises 13 residues. CDR1 and CDR2 (germline): LNHDA, SQIVND (reference sequence). Trimming cost V 3 bases and J 6 bases, with 10 bases left between them. CDR3 sequence: CASSIFIGDTQYF. CDR3 coding DNA: TGTGCCAGTAGTATTTTTATTGGGGATACGCAGTATTTT.